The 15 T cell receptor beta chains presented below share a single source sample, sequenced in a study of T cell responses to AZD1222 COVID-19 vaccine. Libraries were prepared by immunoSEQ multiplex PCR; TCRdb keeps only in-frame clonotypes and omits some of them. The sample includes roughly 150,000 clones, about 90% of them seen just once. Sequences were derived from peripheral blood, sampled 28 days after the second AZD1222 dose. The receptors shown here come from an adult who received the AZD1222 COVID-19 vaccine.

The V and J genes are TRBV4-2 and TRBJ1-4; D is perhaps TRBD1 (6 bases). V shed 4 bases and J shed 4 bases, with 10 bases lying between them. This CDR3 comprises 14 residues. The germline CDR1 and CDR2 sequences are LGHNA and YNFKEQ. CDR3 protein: CASSLDSYNEKLFF. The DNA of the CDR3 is TGTGCCAGCAGCCTGGACAGCTATAATGAAAAACTGTTTTTT.

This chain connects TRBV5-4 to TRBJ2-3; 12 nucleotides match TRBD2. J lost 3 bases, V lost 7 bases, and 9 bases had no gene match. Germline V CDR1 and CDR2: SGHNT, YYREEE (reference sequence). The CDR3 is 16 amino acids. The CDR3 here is CASSRGLAGPTDTQYF. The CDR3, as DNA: TGTGCCAGCTCTCGCGGACTAGCGGGACCGACAGATACGCAGTATTTT. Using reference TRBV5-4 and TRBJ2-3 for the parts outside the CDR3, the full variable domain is ETGVTQSPTHLIKTRGQQVTLRCSSQSGHNTVSWYQQALGQGPQFIFQYYREEENGRGNFPPRFSGLQFPNYSSELNVNALELDDSALYLCASSRGLAGPTDTQYFGPGTRLTVL.

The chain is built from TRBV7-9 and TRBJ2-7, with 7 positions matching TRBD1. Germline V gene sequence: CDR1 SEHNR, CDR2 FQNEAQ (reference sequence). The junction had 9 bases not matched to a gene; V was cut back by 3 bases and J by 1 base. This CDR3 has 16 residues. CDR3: CASSLIDRARSYEQYF. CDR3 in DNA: TGTGCCAGCAGCTTGATTGACAGGGCCCGTTCCTACGAGCAGTACTTC.

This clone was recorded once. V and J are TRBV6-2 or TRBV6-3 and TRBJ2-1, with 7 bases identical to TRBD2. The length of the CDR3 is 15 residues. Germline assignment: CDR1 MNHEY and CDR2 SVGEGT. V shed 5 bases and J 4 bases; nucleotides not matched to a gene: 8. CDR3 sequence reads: CASSLGGTAYNEQFF. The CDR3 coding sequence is TGTGCCAGCAGTCTGGGGGGGACGGCTTACAATGAGCAGTTCTTC.

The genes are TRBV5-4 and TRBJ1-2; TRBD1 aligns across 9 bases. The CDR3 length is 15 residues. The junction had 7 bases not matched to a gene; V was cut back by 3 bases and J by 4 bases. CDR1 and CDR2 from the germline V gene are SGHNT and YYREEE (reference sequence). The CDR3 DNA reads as TGTGCCAGCAGCTCCCGACAGGGGGATATCTATGGCTACACCTTC. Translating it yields CASSSRQGDIYGYTF.

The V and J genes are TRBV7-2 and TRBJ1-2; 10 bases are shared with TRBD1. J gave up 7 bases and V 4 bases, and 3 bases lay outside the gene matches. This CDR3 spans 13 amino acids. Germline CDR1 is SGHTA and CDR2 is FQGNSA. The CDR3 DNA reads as TGTGCCAGCAGCTCAGACAGGGGGCTTGGCTACACCTTC. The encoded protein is CASSSDRGLGYTF.

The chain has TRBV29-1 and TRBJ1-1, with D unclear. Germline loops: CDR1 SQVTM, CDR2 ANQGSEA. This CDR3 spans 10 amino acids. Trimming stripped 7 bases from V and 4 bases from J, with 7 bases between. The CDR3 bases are TGCAGCGGTGGGTCCACTGAAGCTTTCTTT. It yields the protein CSGGSTEAFF. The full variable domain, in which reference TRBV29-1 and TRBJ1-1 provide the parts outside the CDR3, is SAVISQKPSRDICQRGTSLTIQCQVDSQVTMMFWYRQQPGQSLTLIATANQGSEATYESGFVIDKFPISRPNLTFSTLTVSNMSPEDSSIYLCSGGSTEAFFGQGTRLTVV.

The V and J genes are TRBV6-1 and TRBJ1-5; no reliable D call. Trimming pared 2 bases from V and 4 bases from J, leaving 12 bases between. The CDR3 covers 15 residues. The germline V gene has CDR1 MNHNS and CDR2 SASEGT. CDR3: CASSESGGKNQPQHF. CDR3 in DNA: TGTGCCAGCAGTGAATCGGGCGGGAAAAATCAGCCCCAGCATTTT.

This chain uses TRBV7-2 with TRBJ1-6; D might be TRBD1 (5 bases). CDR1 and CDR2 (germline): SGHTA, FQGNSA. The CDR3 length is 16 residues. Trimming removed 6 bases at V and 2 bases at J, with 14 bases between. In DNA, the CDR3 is TGTGCCAGCAGTAGCTCGGGGACGCCCTATAATTCACCCCTCCACTTT. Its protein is CASSSSGTPYNSPLHF.

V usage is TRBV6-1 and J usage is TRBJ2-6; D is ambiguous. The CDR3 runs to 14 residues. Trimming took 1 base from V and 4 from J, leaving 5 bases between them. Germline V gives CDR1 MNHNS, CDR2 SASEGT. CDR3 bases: TGTGCCAGCAGTGAAGGAGGAGGGGCCAACGTCCTGACTTTC. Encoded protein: CASSEGGGANVLTF.

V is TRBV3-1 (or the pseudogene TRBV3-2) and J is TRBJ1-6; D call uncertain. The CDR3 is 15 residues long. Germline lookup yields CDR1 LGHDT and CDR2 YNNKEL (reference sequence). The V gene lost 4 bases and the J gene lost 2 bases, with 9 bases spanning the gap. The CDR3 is CASSLRRAYNSPLHF. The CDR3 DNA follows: TGTGCCAGCAGCCTTCGCCGGGCCTATAATTCACCCCTCCACTTT.

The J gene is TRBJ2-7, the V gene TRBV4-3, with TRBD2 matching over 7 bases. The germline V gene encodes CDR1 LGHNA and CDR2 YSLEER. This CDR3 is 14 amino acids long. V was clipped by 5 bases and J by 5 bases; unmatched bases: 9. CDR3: CASSGYAGDHEQYF. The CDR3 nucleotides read TGCGCCAGCAGCGGTTACGCGGGAGATCACGAGCAGTACTTC.

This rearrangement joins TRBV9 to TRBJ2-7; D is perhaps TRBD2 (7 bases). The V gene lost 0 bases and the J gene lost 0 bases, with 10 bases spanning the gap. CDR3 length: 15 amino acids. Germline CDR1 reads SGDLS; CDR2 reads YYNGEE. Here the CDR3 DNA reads TGTGCCAGCAGCGTAGGCGGGGGCAACTCCTACGAGCAGTACTTC. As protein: CASSVGGGNSYEQYF.

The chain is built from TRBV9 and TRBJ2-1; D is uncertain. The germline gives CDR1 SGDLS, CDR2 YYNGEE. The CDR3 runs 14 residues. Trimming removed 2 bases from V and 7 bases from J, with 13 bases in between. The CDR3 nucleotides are TGTGCCAGCAGCGTGGGATCTGCGTGGAATGAGCAGTTCTTC. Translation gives CASSVGSAWNEQFF.

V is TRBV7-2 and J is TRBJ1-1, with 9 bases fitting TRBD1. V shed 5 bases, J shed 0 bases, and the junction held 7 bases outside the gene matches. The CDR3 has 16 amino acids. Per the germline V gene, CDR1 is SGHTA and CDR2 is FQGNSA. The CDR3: CASSAMTGGMNTEAFF. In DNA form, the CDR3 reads TGTGCCAGCAGCGCGATGACAGGGGGGATGAACACTGAAGCTTTCTTT. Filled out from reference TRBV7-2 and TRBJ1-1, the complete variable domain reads GAGVSQSPSNKVTEKGKDVELRCDPISGHTALYWYRQSLGQGLEFLIYFQGNSAPDKSGLPSDRFSAERTGGSVSTLTIQRTQQEDSAVYLCASSAMTGGMNTEAFFGQGTRLTVV.